The source of this T cell receptor beta chain is a study of T-cell memory formation after mild COVID-19. General study points: The pre-infection memory compartment contained some responding clones, suggesting cross-reactive memory joined. Contracting CD4+ clones were located mainly in CM and EM, and CD8+ clones in EMRA. Later expanders leaned CD4+, whereas clones that contracted between day 15 and 85 were balanced CD4/CD8.

With respect to this clonotype: The target antigen is unknown.

This CDR3 region has 14 residues. CDR1 is DFQATT and CDR2 is SNEGSKA in the germline V gene (reference sequence). V was trimmed by 2 bases and J by 0 bases, leaving 5 bases between them. With constant-segment primers, 5'RACE yielded cDNA libraries of TCR alpha and TCR beta that carried sample barcodes and UMIs. MiXCR was run by TCRdb on the 5' RACE reads, yielding one entry per CDR3 protein. The sample includes hundreds of thousands of distinct CDR3 sequences, roughly 14% of them seen just once. V is TRBV20-1 and J is TRBJ1-6; D remains unclear. The sample consisted of PBMCs or a T cell subset sorted from them (not recorded which). The sequence derives from an adult woman who had mild COVID-19 (a few samples of this study predate the infection). Cell type and time point are not known. Written as DNA, the CDR3 is TGCAGTGCTAGACGGAGCTCCTATAATTCACCCCTCCACTTT. Its protein product is CSARRSSYNSPLHF.